The entry below describes one T cell receptor (beta chain). Its antigen has not been determined. Nothing much larger sits one base from this clone, and base qualities are not available. Library preparation was by the immunoSEQ multiplex PCR assay. Held by TCRdb, this immuneACCESS table contains in-frame sequences only and omits some clones. Under half of the omission traces to an unresolved V gene where checked; the cause of the rest is unknown. The table for this sample lists some 140,000 clones; roughly 92% of them were counted only once. Of the sample, over 9% falls within the top ten clones. This sample stems from a study of control samples from healthy donors and cancer patients (TCRdb year 2020). V is reduced by 0 bases and J by 5 bases, leaving a spacing of 7 bases between them. The CDR3 sequence holds 13 residues, the cysteine and phenylalanine included. Only CDR3 DNA remains: 39 bases, in frame from the first base.

The rearranged chain carries TRBV12-3 or TRBV12-4 and TRBJ1-2; the D gene cannot be resolved reliably. The TCR was taken from a man in his thirties or forties in good health. The sample was blood. The nucleotides read TGTGCCAGCAGTTTAGCGTCGGTATATGGCTACACCTTC. It is translated as CASSLASVYGYTF.